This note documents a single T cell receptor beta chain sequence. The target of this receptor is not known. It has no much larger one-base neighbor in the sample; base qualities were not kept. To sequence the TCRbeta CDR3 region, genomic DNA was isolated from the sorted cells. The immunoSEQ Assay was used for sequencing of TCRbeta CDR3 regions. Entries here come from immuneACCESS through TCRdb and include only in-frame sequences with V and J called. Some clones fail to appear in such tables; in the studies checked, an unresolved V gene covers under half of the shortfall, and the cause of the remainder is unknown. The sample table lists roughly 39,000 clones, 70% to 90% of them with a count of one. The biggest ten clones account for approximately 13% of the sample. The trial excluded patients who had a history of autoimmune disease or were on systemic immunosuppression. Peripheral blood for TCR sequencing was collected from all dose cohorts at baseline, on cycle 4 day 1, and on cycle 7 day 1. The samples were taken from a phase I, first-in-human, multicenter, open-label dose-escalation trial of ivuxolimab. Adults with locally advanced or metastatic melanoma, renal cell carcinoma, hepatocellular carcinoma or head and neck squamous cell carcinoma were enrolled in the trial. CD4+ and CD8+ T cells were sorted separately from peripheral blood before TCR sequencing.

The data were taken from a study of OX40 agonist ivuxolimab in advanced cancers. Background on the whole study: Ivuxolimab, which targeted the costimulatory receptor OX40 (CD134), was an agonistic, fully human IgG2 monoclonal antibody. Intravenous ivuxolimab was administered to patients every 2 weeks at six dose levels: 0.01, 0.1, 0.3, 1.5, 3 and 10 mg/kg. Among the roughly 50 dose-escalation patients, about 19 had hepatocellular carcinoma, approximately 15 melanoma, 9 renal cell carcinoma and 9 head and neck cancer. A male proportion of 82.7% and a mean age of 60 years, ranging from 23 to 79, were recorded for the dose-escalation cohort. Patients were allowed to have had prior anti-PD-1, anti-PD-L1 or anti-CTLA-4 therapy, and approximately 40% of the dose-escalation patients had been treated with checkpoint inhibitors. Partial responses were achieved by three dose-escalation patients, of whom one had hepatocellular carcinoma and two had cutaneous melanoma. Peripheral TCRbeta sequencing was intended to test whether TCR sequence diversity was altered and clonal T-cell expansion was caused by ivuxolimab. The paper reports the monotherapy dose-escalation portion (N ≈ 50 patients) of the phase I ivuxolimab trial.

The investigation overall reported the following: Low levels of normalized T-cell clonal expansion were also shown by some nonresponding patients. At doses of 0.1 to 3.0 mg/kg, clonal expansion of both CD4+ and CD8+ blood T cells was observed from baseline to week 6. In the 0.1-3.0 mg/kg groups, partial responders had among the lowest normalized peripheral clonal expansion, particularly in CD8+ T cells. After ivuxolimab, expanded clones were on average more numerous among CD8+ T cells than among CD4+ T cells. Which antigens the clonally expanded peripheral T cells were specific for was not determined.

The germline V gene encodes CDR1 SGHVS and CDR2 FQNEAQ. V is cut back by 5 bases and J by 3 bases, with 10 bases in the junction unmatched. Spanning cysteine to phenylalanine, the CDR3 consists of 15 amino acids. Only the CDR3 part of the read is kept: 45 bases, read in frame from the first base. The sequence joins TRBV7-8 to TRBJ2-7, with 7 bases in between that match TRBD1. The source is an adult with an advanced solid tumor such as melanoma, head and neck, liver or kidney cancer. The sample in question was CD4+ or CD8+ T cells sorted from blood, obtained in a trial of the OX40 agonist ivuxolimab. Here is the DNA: TGTGCCAGCAGCCCCCGACAGGGCGGTTTCTACGAGCAGTACTTC. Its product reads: CASSPRQGGFYEQYF.